This entry concerns a single TCR beta chain. Germline V gene data show CDR1 as LNHDA and CDR2 as SQIVND (reference sequence). The CDR3 is made up of 17 amino acids. V lost 5 bases and J 7 bases, leaving 21 bases between the germline ends. This entry is derived from a study of blood T cell repertoires in COVID-19. Overall study: Nucleic acid was either cDNA or gDNA, and it came from T cells, B-cell-depleted T cells, or PBMCs.

In the source study's methods: Reference gene primer amplification in the assay estimated nucleated cell counts. Sequenced by immunoSEQ multiplex PCR; TCRdb stores in-frame clones only, minus some. Clone size and the V and J calls come from that table; the DNA yielded D and trimming. The sample includes fewer than 350,000 clones, 85% of them seen just once. The receptor was isolated from a woman aged 50 to 60 who had recovered from COVID-19. V gene TRBV19 combines with J gene TRBJ1-6, with a possible D match to TRBD1 (6 bases). The sequencing input was PBMCs or T cells enriched from blood (not recorded which). DNA for the CDR3: TGTGCCAGTAGTCGGGGCCTGAAGACAGGCAACAATTCACCCCTCCACTTT. The encoded protein is CASSRGLKTGNNSPLHF.